This T cell receptor beta chain is drawn from a study of blood T cell repertoires in COVID-19. The overall study: From T cells, B-cell-depleted T cells, or PBMCs came the material, which was cDNA or gDNA.

This CDR3 region has 15 residues. Germline assignment: CDR1 MNHEY and CDR2 SVGAGI. With V trimmed by 6 bases and J by 4 bases, 11 bases remained unmatched. Patients in Seattle were enrolled during active infection, then followed longitudinally. Original handling: Amplifying reference gene primers gave estimates of nucleated cell counts. TCRdb's copy holds only in-frame clones and misses some; the assay was immunoSEQ multiplex PCR. V and J calls plus clone size are reproduced from that table; the DNA served to infer D and trimming. Among over 60,000 clones listed, 90% were seen once. This receptor was obtained from a man aged 45-65 years with COVID-19, enrolled during active disease. The sequenced sample consisted of peripheral blood. The gene calls are TRBV6-5 and TRBJ1-2; TRBD1 matches at 7 bases. The CDR3 loop reads CASRDPGTVVYGYTF. DNA of the CDR3: TGTGCCAGCAGGGACCCCGGGACAGTTGTCTATGGCTACACCTTC.